A selection of T cell receptor beta chains follows, all from one sample in a study of T cell responses to AZD1222 COVID-19 vaccine. The assay was immunoSEQ multiplex PCR, and TCRdb's table has in-frame clones only and misses some. The sample has roughly 150,000 clones, around nine tenths seen once. The sample here was peripheral blood, taken on day 0 of AZD1222 vaccination. The receptors were sampled from an adult in good health. Each CDR3 is given with its conserved first and last residue.

j_call v_call cdr3_aa
TRBJ2-5 TRBV6-2/TRBV6-3 CASSHGEGSETQYF
TRBJ2-7 TRBV27 CASSLSPDYEQYF
TRBJ1-4 TRBV10-2 CASSDGRTNEKLFF
TRBJ1-2 TRBV7-2 CASSLNLGRSSGGYTF
TRBJ2-7 TRBV4-1 CASSQDREDKRYEQYF
TRBJ2-3 TRBV7-3 CASSPLGLAVSTDTQYF
TRBJ1-5 TRBV27 CASRGWGNQPQHF
TRBJ2-2 TRBV21-1 CARLVPKGGRFF
TRBJ1-4 TRBV6-5 CASRSVGGNEKLFF
TRBJ1-2 TRBV20-1 CSASPGRHYGYTF
TRBJ1-6 TRBV28 CASTRAGSPLHF
TRBJ1-1 TRBV18 CASSVNGQADTEAFF
TRBJ2-7 TRBV6-6 CASTLRSSGRNEQYF
TRBJ2-1 TRBV7-2 CASSTRTSSSTSYNEQFF
TRBJ1-4 TRBV5-1 CASSPRDSSEKLFF
TRBJ2-2 TRBV6-4 CASRPWDQEAGELFF
TRBJ1-4 TRBV30 CAWKLSAEKLFF
TRBJ1-5 TRBV7-2 CASSLNLISNQPQHF
TRBJ2-3 TRBV7-9 CASSGPLLAGATDTQYF
TRBJ1-5 TRBV5-4 CASSAPDRARNQPQHF
TRBJ1-5 TRBV2 CASSAQGTGNQPQHF
TRBJ2-5 TRBV18 CASSQQRLAGVLETQYF
TRBJ1-6 TRBV6-5 CASNKGQGSSPLHF
TRBJ2-3 TRBV7-2 CASSLSPSRTDTQYF
TRBJ1-4 TRBV7-9 CASSSRTGDREKLFF
TRBJ2-7 TRBV13 CASSSRTSGSYEQYF
TRBJ1-6 TRBV27 CASTDRAYNSPLHF
TRBJ2-7 TRBV30 CAWSLQGGNEQYF
TRBJ2-3 TRBV6-2/TRBV6-3 CASSYGAGEIDTQYF
TRBJ2-2 TRBV6-5 CASSFTVGVGTGELFF
TRBJ2-7 TRBV5-5 CASSFGQAQYF
TRBJ2-3 TRBV4-3 CASSQEIAGGPPGTQYF
TRBJ1-2 TRBV6-6 CASTLGGIEGYTF
TRBJ1-2 TRBV19 CASSFGQPNYGYTF
TRBJ2-5 TRBV3-1/TRBV3-2 CASSVLAGELETQYF
TRBJ2-7 TRBV28 CASSLSLYEQYF
TRBJ1-1 TRBV4-1 CASSQDQGTEAFF
TRBJ1-6 TRBV5-6 CASSYDRGQGNSPLHF
TRBJ2-7 TRBV19 CASSRRGLGFRDYEQYF
TRBJ2-1 TRBV2 CASRGTYNEQFF
TRBJ2-5 TRBV6-5 CASSYLAGGSQETQYF
TRBJ2-1 TRBV9 CASSSGQGARSDNEQFF
TRBJ1-1 TRBV2 CAIRPYEGAKINRAFF
TRBJ2-3 TRBV2 CASRPPTDTQYF
TRBJ2-3 TRBV28 CASRPQGITDTQYF
TRBJ2-7 TRBV5-4 CASSPGGQISYEQYF
TRBJ2-2 TRBV28 CASSSGQTTGELFF
TRBJ2-2 TRBV5-8 CASSLGTTGTGELFF